The 8 T cell receptor beta chains given below trace back to one sample, sequenced in a study of CD8+ T cells in alopecia areata. Treatment: oral pan-JAK inhibitor, 5-10 mg twice daily. In each case, RNA was isolated and then reverse transcribed into cDNA as the sequencing template. Assay: immunoSEQ multiplex PCR; the TCRdb copy retains only in-frame clones and omits some. This sample yields about 42,000 clones, of which about two thirds are seen a single time; around 23% belongs to the top ten. The source material was CD8+ T cells sorted from blood, sampled at week 4, from a patient treated with tofacitinib. The receptors here all came from a human donor with alopecia areata.

This sequence joins TRBV7-9 and TRBJ2-7, with 10 bases lining up with TRBD1. The CDR3 consists of 15 residues. Germline CDR1 reads SEHNR; CDR2 reads FQNEAQ (reference sequence). With 5 bases clipped from V and 2 bases from J, the junction kept 6 bases outside the gene matches. CDR3 sequence: CASSHAGTGAYEQYF. CDR3 nucleotide sequence: TGTGCCAGCAGCCACGCCGGGACAGGGGCCTACGAGCAGTACTTC.

The J gene is TRBJ2-3, the V gene TRBV6-6; D is unclear. V lost 7 bases and J lost 6, with 11 bases in between. The CDR3 runs to 12 residues. Germline CDR1 reads MNHNY; CDR2 reads SVGAGI (reference sequence). CDR3 sequence: CASMSGRDTQYF. In nucleotides, the CDR3 is TGTGCCAGCATGTCGGGCCGGGATACGCAGTATTTT.

This chain links TRBV5-4 with TRBJ2-1; 7 nucleotides agree with TRBD2. CDR1 SGHNT and CDR2 YYREEE come from the germline V gene (reference sequence). The CDR3 runs 15 residues. Trimming took 3 bases from V and 4 from J; bases not matched to a gene: 7. For the CDR3, the DNA is TGTGCCAGCAGCTCACCTGGGACTACGTACAATGAGCAGTTCTTC. Protein: CASSSPGTTYNEQFF.

The gene calls are TRBV6-5 and TRBJ2-2; 7 bases fit TRBD2. V trimming: 4 bases; J trimming: 3 bases; junction bases outside the gene matches: 2. The germline gives CDR1 MNHEY, CDR2 SVGAGI. This CDR3 has 14 residues. The chain's CDR3 is CASSLTSYTGELFF. In nucleotides, the CDR3 is TGTGCCAGCAGTTTGACTAGCTACACCGGGGAGCTGTTTTTT.

This clone came up once. The chain carries TRBV5-6 and TRBJ1-1; 7 bases align to TRBD1. The V segment lost 0 bases and the J segment 1 base; nucleotides outside the gene matches: 0. The V gene's germline CDR1 is SGHDT and CDR2 YYEEEE. The CDR3 totals 14 residues. The CDR3 reads CASSLGTGNTEAFF. The DNA of the CDR3 is TGTGCCAGCAGCTTGGGGACAGGGAACACTGAAGCTTTCTTT.

The rearrangement joins TRBV6-5 to TRBJ2-2, with 7 nucleotides matching TRBD1. V lost 4 bases and J lost 1; bases outside the gene matches: 6. Looked up from germline, CDR1 is MNHEY and CDR2 is SVGAGI. This CDR3 contains 16 residues. In DNA, the CDR3 is TGTGCCAGCAGTTCGATAACAGGGGAGAACACCGGGGAGCTGTTTTTT. This gives the protein CASSSITGENTGELFF.

The rearrangement joins TRBV6-1 to TRBJ1-3; D is unresolved. CDR3 length equals 14 residues. V lost 4 bases to trimming and J lost 4 bases, with 11 bases between them. Per the germline V gene, CDR1 is MNHNS and CDR2 is SASEGT. CDR3 in amino acids: CASSAGGRGNTIYF. CDR3 DNA sequence: TGTGCCAGCAGTGCCGGAGGGCGCGGAAACACCATATATTTT.

The V call is TRBV9, the J call TRBJ2-7, with TRBD1 matching 7 bases. CDR1 and CDR2 from the germline V gene are SGDLS and YYNGEE. The CDR3 is 13 residues long. J lost 5 bases, V lost 6 bases, and 8 bases had no gene match. The CDR3 spells CASNPQGIHEQYF. In nucleotides, the CDR3 is TGTGCCAGCAACCCACAGGGGATCCACGAGCAGTACTTC.